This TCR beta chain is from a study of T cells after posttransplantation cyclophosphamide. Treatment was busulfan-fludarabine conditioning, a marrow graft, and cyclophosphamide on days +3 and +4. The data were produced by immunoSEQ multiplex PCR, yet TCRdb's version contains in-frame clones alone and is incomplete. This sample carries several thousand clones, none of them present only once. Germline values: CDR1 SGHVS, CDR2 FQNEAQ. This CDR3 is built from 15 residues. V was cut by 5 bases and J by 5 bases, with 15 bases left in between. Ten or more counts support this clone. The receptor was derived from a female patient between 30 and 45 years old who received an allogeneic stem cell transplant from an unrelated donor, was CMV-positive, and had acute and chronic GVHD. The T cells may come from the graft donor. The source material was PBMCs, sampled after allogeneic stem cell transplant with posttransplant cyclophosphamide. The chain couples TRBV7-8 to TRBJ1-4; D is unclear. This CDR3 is CASSLGGSVNEKLFF. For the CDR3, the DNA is TGTGCCAGCAGCCTCGGCGGGTCCGTGAATGAAAAACTGTTTTTT.